This T cell receptor beta chain was found in a study of blood T cell repertoires in COVID-19. Study as a whole: Material from acute and convalescent COVID-19 was sourced from the United States, Italy and Spain. Sources were T cells, B-cell-depleted T cells, or PBMCs; the material itself was cDNA or gDNA.

In the authors' methods: The assay estimated nucleated cells by amplifying reference gene primers. The method was immunoSEQ multiplex PCR; TCRdb's version includes in-frame clones alone and lacks a portion of them. The D gene and trimming were derived from the DNA, and the V and J assignments and clone size from that table. The table lists more than 250,000 clones, roughly 87% of them singletons. V dropped 4 bases and J dropped 4; count of bases not matched to a gene: 7. Germline V gene data show CDR1 as SGHNT and CDR2 as YYREEE (reference sequence). The CDR3 sequence is 14 residues long. The V gene is TRBV5-4, the J gene TRBJ1-1, with 7 nucleotides matching TRBD1. The TCR originated in a man aged 50 or older with active or convalescent COVID-19. The sample comprised peripheral blood. CDR3 bases: TGTGCCAGCAGCGGAAACAGGGGAGGCACTGAAGCTTTCTTT. Translated: CASSGNRGGTEAFF.